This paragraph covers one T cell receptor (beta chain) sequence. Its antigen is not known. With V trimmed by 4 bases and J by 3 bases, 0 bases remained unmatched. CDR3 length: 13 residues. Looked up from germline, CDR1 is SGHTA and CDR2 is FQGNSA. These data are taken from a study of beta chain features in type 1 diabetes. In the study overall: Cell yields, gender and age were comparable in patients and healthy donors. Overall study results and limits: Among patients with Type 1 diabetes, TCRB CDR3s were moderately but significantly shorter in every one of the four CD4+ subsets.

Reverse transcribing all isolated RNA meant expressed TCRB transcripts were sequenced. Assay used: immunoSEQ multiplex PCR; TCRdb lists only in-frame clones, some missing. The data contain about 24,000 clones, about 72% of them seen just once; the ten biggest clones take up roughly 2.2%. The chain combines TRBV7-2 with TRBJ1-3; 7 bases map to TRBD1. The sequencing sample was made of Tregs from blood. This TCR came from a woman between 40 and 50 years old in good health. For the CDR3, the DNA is TGTGCCAGCAGCTCAGGGGGTGGAAACACCATATATTTT. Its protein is CASSSGGGNTIYF.